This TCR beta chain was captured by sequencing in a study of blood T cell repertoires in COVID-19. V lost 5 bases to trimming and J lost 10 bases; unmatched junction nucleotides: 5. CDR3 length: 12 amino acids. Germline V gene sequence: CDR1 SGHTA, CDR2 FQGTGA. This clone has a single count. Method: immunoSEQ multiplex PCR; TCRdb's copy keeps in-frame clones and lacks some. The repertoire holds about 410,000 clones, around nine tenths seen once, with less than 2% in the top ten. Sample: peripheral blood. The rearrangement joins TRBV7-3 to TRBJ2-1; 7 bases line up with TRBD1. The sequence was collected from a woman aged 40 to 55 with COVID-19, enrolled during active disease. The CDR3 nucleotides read TGTGCCAGCAGCGGCCGGGACAGAGAGCAGTTCTTC. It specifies CASSGRDREQFF.